This TCR beta chain was observed in a study of naive and memory T cell subsets. V dropped 6 bases and J dropped 13 bases, with 19 bases sitting between them. Per germline, CDR1 MNHNY and CDR2 SVGAGI (reference sequence). This CDR3 spans 14 amino acids. Both TRBC1 and TRBC2 were covered by a beta constant-region primer of two equimolar oligonucleotides. Four rounds of PCR amplified the ligated cDNA using nested alpha and beta constant-region primers plus SP2. TCRdb recomputed calls from the UMI-ligation and nested PCR reads with MiXCR, one row per CDR3 protein. The sample records 130,000 or so distinct CDR3 sequences, roughly 36% being singletons. Study outcomes and limitations: Expression changes during T cell differentiation may affect RNA-based TCR counts.

This clonotype was counted between two and nine times. Its specificity is not known. The rearrangement links TRBV6-6 to TRBJ1-6; weak D call: TRBD1 (5 bases). The source is a human donor in good health. The specimen sequenced was central memory CD4+ T cells from blood. The CDR3 is CASRHTGGGSPLHF. The DNA of the CDR3 is TGTGCCAGCAGGCACACGGGGGGTGGGTCCCCCCTCCACTTT.